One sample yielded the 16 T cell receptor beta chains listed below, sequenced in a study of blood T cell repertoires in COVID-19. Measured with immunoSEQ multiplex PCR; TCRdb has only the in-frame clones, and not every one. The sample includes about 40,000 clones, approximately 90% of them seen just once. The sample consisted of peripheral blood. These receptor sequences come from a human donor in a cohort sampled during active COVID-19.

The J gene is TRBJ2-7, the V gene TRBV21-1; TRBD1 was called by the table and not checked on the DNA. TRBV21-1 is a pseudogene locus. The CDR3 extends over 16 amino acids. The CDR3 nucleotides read TGTGCCAGCAGCAAAAGGTTTGGGGACAGAACCTACGAGCAGTACTTC. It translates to CASSKRFGDRTYEQYF.

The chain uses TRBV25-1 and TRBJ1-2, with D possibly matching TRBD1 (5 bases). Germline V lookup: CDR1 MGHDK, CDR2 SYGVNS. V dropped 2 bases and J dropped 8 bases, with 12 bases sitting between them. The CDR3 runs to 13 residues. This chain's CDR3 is CASSEQGSSGYTF. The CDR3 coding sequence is TGTGCCAGCAGTGAACAGGGATCAAGCGGCTACACCTTC.

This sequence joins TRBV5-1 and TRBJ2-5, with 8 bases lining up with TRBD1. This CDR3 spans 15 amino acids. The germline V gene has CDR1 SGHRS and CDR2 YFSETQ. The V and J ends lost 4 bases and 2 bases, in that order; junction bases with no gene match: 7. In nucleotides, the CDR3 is TGCGCCAGCAGCCTGGGGACAGGAGGACAAGAGACCCAGTACTTC. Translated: CASSLGTGGQETQYF. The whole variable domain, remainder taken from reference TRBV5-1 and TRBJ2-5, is KAGVTQTPRYLIKTRGQQVTLSCSPISGHRSVSWYQQTPGQGLQFLFEYFSETQRNKGNFPGRFSGRQFSNSRSEMNVSTLELGDSALYLCASSLGTGGQETQYFGPGTRLLVL.

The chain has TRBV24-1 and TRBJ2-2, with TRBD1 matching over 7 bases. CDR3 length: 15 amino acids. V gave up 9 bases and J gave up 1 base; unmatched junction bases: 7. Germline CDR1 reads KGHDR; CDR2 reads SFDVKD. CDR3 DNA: TGTGCCACCCGAGGACAGGCGGGGAACACCGGGGAGCTGTTTTTT. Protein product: CATRGQAGNTGELFF.

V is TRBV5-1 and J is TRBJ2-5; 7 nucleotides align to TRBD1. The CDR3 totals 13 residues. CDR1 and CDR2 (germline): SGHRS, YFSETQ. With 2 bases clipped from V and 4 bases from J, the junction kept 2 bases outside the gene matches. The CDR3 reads CASSLGGPETQYF. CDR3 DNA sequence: TGCGCCAGCAGCTTAGGGGGCCCAGAGACCCAGTACTTC.

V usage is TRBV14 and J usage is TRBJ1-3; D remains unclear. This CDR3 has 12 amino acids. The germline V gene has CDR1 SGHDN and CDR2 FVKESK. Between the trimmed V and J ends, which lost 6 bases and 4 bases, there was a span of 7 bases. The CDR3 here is CASSRGGNTIYF. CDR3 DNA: TGTGCCAGCAGTCGCGGGGGAAACACCATATATTTT. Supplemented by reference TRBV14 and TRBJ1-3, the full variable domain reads EAGVTQFPSHSVIEKGQTVTLRCDPISGHDNLYWYRRVMGKEIKFLLHFVKESKQDESGMPNNRFLAERTGGTYSTLKVQPAELEDSGVYFCASSRGGNTIYFGEGSWLTVV.

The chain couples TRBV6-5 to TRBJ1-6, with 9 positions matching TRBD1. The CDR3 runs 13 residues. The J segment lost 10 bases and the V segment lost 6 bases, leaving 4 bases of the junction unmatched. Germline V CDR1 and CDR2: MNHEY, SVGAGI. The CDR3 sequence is CASRGQGSSPLHF. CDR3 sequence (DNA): TGTGCCAGCAGGGGACAGGGAAGCTCACCCCTCCACTTT.

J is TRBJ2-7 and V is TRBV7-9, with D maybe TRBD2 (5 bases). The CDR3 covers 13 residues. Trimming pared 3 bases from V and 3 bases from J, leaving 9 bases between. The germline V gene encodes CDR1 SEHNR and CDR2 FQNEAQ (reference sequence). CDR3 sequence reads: CASSFIGDYEQYF. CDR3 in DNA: TGTGCCAGCAGCTTTATCGGGGACTACGAGCAGTACTTC.

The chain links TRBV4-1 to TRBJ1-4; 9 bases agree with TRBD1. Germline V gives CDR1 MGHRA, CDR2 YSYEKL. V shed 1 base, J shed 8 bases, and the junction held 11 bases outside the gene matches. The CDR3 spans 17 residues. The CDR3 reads CASSQALPRTGEEKLFF. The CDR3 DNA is TGCGCCAGCAGCCAAGCTCTCCCCCGGACAGGGGAGGAAAAACTGTTTTTT.

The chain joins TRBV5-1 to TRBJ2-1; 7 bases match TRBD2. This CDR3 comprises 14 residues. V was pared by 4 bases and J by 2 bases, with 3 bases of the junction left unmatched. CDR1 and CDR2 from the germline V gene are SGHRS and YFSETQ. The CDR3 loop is CASSEGLPYNEQFF. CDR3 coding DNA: TGCGCCAGCAGCGAGGGACTACCCTACAATGAGCAGTTCTTC.

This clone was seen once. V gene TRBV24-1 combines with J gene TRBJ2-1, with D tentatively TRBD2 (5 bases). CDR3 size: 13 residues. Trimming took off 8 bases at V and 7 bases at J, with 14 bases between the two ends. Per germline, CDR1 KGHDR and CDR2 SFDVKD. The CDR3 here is CATNAAGWNEQFF. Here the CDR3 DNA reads TGTGCCACCAATGCCGCGGGTTGGAATGAGCAGTTCTTC.

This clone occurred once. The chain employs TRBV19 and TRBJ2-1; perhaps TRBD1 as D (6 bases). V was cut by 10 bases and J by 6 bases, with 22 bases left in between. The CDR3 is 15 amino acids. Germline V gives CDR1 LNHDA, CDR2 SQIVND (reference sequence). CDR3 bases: TGTGCCACCCAACGGGGCAGGGGTTTGTCCAATGAGCAGTTCTTC. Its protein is CATQRGRGLSNEQFF. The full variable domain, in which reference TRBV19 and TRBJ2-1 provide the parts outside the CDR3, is DGGITQSPKYLFRKEGQNVTLSCEQNLNHDAMYWYRQDPGQGLRLIYYSQIVNDFQKGDIAEGYSVSREKKESFPLTVTSAQKNPTAFYLCATQRGRGLSNEQFFGPGTRLTVL.

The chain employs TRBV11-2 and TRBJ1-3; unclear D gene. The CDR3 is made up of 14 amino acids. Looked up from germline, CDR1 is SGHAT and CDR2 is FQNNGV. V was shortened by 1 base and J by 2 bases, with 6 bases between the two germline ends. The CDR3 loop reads CASSLGGTGNTIYF. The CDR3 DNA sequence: TGTGCCAGCAGCTTAGGAGGAACTGGAAACACCATATATTTT.

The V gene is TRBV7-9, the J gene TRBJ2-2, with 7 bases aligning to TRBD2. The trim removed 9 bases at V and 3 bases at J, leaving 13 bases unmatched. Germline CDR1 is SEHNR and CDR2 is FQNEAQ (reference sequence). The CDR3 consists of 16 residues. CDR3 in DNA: TGTGCCAGTCCTATACCAGGGCTAGCGGACACCGGGGAGCTGTTTTTT. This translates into CASPIPGLADTGELFF.

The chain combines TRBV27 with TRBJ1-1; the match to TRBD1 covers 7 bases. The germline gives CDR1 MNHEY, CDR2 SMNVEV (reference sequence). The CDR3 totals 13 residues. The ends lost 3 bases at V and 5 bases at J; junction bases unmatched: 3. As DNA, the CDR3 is TGTGCCAGCAGTTTTCGACAGGGTACTGAAGCTTTCTTT. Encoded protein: CASSFRQGTEAFF.

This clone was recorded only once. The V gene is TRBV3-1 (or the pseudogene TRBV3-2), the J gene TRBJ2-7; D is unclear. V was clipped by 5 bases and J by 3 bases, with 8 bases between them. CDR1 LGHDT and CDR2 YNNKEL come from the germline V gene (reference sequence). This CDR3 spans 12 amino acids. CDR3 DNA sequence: TGTGCCAGCAGCTCTCTTTACTACGAGCAGTACTTC. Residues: CASSSLYYEQYF.